The clone carrying this TCR beta chain was seen a single time. The antigen remains unidentified. V was pared by 0 bases and J by 0 bases, with 3 bases between. Germline loops: CDR1 SGHTS, CDR2 YDEGEE. This CDR3 contains 13 residues. TCRdb's table, derived via immunoSEQ multiplex PCR, lists solely in-frame clones and lacks some. The sample comprises about 150,000 clones, over 75% of which are singletons, and 3% to 3.5% rests with the top ten. This entry comes from a study of T cell responses to AZD1222 COVID-19 vaccine. The study's findings and limits: White British people made up most donors, females outnumbered males, and clonal diversity was possibly underestimated. The span of vaccine-associated CD4 TCRs extended across spike, with dominance at 160-218 and 743-854. Spike-specific TCR breadth and depth went up after people got two AZD1222 doses. Baseline testing showed seropositivity in only a handful of AZD1222 recipients.

The material sequenced was peripheral blood, taken 28 days after the second AZD1222 dose. The source of this sequence is an adult who received the AZD1222 COVID-19 vaccine. The V call is TRBV5-8, the J call TRBJ1-1; D gene unclear. DNA of the CDR3: TGTGCCAGCAGCTTGGGAATGAACACTGAAGCTTTCTTT. Amino acids: CASSLGMNTEAFF.